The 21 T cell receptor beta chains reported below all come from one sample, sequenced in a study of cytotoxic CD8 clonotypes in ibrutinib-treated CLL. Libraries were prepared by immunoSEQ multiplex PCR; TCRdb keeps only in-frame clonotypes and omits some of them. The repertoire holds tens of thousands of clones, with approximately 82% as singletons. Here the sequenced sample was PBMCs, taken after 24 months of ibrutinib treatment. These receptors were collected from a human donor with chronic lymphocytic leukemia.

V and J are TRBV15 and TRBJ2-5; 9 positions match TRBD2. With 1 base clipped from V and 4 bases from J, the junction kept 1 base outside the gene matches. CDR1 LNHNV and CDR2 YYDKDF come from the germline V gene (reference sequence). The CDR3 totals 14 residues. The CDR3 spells CATSRVSGGETQYF. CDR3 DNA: TGTGCCACCAGCAGAGTTAGCGGGGGAGAGACCCAGTACTTC.

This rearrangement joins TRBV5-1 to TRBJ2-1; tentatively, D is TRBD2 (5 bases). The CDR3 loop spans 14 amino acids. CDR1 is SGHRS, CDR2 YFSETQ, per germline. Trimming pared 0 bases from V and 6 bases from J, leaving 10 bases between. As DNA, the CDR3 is TGCGCCAGCAGCTTGGAATCTCGGGGCAATGAGCAGTTCTTC. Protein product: CASSLESRGNEQFF.

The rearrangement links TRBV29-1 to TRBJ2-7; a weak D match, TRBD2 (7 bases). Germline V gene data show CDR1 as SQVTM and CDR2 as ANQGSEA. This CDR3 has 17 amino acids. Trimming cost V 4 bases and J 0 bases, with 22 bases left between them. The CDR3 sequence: CSVGGQLGAGSSYEQYF. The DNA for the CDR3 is TGCAGCGTTGGGGGACAACTCGGAGCGGGGAGCTCCTACGAGCAGTACTTC.

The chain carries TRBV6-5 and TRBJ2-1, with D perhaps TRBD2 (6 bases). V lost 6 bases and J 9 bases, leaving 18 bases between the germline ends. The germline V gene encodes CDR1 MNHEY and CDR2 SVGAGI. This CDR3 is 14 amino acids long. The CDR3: CASRGTLSMGEQFF. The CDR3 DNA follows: TGTGCCAGCAGGGGGACTCTTTCTATGGGTGAGCAGTTCTTC.

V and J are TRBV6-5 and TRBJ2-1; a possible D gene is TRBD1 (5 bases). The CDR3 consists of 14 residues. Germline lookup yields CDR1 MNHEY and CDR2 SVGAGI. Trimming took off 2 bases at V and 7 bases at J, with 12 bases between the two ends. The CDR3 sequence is CASSYPDPGNEQFF. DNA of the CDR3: TGTGCCAGCAGTTACCCCGACCCAGGGAATGAGCAGTTCTTC.

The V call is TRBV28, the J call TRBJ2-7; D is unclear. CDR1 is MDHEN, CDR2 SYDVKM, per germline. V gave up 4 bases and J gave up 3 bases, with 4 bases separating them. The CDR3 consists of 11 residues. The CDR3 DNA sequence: TGTGCCAGCAGTTCGAACTACGAGCAGTACTTC. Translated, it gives CASSSNYEQYF.

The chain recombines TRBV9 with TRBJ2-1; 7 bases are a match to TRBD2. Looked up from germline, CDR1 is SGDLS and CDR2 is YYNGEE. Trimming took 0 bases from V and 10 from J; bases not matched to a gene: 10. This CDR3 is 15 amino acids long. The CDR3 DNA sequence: TGTGCCAGCAGCGTAGTGGGGGACTACCTTGGGGAGCAGTTCTTC. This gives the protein CASSVVGDYLGEQFF.

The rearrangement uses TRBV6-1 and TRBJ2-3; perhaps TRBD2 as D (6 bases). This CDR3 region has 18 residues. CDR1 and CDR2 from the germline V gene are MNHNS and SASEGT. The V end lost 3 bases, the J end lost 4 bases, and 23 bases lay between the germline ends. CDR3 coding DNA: TGTGCCAGCAGTGAGGCAGTTGCGACTAGTGTCAAACCAGATACGCAGTATTTT. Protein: CASSEAVATSVKPDTQYF.

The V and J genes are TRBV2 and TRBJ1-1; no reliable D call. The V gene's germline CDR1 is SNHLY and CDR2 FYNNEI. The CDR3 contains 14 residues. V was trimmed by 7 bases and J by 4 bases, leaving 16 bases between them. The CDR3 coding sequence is TGTGCCAGCACCTGGAAAGCTGGAAGCACTGAAGCTTTCTTT. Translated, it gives CASTWKAGSTEAFF.

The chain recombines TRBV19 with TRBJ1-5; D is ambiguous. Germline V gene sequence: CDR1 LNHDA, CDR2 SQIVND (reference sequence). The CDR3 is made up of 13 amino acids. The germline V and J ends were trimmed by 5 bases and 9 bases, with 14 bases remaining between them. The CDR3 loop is CASSLGPLSPQHF. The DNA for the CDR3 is TGTGCCAGTAGTTTAGGGCCTCTGTCGCCCCAGCATTTT.

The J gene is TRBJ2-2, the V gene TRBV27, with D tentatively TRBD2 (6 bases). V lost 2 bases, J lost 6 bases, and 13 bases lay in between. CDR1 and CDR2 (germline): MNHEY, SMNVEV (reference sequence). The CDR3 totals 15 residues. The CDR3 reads CASSLVRGGAGELFF. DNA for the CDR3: TGTGCCAGCAGTTTAGTGCGGGGAGGCGCCGGGGAGCTGTTTTTT.

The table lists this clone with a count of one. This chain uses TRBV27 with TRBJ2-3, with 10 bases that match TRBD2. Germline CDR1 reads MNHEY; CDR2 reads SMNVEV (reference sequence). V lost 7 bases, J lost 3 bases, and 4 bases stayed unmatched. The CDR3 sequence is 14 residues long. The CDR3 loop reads CASKRTSGTDTQYF. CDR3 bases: TGTGCCAGCAAAAGGACTAGCGGAACAGATACGCAGTATTTT.

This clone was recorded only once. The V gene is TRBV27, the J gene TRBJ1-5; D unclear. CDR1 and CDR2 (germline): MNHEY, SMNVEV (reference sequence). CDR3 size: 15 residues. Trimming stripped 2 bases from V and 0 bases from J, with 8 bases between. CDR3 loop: CASSLGLDSNQPQHF. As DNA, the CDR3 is TGTGCCAGCAGTTTAGGGTTAGATAGCAATCAGCCCCAGCATTTT.

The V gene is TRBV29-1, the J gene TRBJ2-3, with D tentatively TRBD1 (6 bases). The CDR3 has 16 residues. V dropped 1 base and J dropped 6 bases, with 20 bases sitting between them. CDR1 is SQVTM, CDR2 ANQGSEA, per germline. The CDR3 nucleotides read TGCAGCGTTGAAGCCTCAACTGACAGGCCCCCGGATACGCAGTATTTT. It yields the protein CSVEASTDRPPDTQYF.

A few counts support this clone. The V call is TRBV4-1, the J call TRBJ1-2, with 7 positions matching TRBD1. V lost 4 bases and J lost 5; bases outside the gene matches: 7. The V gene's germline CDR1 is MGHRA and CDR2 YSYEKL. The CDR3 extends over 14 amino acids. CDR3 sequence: CASSRQGSEYGYTF. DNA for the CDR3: TGCGCCAGCAGCCGACAGGGATCGGAATATGGCTACACCTTC.

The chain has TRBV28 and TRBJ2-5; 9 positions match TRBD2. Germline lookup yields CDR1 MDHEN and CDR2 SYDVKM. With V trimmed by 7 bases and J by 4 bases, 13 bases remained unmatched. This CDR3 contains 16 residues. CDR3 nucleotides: TGTGCCAGCATCCCGTCTGCGGGGGGGGCAGGAGAGACCCAGTACTTC. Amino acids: CASIPSAGGAGETQYF.

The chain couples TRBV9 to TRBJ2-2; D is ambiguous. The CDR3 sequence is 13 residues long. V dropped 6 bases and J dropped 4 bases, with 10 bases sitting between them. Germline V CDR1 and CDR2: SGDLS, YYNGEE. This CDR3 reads CASNLMGTGELFF. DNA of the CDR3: TGTGCCAGCAATCTTATGGGCACCGGGGAGCTGTTTTTT.

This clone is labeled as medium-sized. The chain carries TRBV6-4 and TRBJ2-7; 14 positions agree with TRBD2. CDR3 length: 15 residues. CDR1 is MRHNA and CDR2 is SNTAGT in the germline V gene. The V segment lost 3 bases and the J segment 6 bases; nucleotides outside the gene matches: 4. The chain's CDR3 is CASSEGTSGSSEQYF. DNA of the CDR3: TGTGCCAGCAGTGAAGGGACTAGCGGGAGTAGCGAGCAGTACTTC.

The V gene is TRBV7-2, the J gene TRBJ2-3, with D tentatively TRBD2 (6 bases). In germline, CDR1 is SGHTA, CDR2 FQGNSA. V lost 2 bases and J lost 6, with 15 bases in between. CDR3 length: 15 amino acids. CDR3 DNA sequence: TGTGCCAGCAGCTTACGCCCGACTAGTTACGATACGCAGTATTTT. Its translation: CASSLRPTSYDTQYF.

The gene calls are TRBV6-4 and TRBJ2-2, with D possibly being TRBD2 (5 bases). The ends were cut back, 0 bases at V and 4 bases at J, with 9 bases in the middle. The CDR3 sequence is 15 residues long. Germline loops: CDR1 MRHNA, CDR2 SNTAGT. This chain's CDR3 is CASSDSEDSTGELFF. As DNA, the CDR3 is TGTGCCAGCAGTGACTCAGAGGACTCCACCGGGGAGCTGTTTTTT.

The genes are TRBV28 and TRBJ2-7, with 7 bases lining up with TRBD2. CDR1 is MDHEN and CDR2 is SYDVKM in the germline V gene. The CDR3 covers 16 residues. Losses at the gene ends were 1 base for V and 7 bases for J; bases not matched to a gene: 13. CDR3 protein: CASSLYPVAGVNEQYF. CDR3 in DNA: TGTGCCAGCAGTTTATACCCCGTCGCGGGAGTAAATGAGCAGTACTTC.